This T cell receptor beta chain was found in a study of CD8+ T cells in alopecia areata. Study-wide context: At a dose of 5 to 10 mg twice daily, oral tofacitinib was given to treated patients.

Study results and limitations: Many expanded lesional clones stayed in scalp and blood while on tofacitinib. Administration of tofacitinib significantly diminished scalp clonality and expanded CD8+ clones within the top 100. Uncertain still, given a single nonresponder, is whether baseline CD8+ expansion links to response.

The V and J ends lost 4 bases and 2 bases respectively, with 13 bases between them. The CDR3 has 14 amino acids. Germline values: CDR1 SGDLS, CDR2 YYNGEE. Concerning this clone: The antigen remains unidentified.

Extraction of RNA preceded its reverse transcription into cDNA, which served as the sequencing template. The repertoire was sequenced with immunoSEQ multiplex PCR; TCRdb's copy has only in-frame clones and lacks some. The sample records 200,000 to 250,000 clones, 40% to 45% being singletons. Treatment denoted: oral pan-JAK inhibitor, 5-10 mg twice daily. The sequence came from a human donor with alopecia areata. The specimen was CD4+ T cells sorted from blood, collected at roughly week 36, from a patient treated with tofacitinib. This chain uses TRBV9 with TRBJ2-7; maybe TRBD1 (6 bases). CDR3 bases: TGTGCCAGCAGCCTGCGACAGGAAACCTACGAGCAGTACTTC. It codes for CASSLRQETYEQYF.